This T cell receptor (beta chain) was sequenced in a study of control samples from healthy donors and cancer patients. Clones were read by immunoSEQ multiplex PCR, and TCRdb kept only the in-frame ones, dropping some. The sample shows 150,000 to 200,000 clones, roughly 90% of them seen only once. The germline gives CDR1 SEHNR, CDR2 FQNEAQ (reference sequence). Trimming stripped 1 base from V and 3 bases from J, with 11 bases between. The CDR3 loop spans 15 amino acids. This TCR derives from a woman aged 45-60 years in good health. The chain has TRBV7-9 and TRBJ2-3; D gene ambiguous. The sample taken for sequencing was blood. CDR3: CASSLVLGRTDTQYF. In nucleotides, the CDR3 is TGTGCCAGCAGCTTAGTTTTAGGTCGGACAGATACGCAGTATTTT.